These 10 T cell receptor beta chains share one sample of origin, sequenced in a study of siplizumab effects on memory and regulatory T cells. Clones were read by immunoSEQ multiplex PCR, and TCRdb kept only the in-frame ones, dropping some. The sample has about 10,000 clones, 46% seen once. No cognate antigen is known for these TCRs. In the mixed lymphocyte reaction, cells were cocultured for 6 to 7 days at 37°C. The sequencing sample was made of CFSE-low (dividing) CD4+ T cells sorted from an allogeneic mixed lymphocyte reaction. These receptors all stem from a human donor in good health; the cells came from an allogeneic mixed lymphocyte reaction.

The rearrangement joins TRBV5-5 to TRBJ1-2; 11 bases fit TRBD1. Germline V lookup: CDR1 SGHKS, CDR2 YYEKEE (reference sequence). V dropped 3 bases and J dropped 0; count of bases not matched to a gene: 16. This CDR3 comprises 20 residues. The DNA of the CDR3 is TGTGCCAGCAGCTCAAACCGTCGGGGACAGGGGGATTCGACTAACTATGGCTACACCTTC. Translation: CASSSNRRGQGDSTNYGYTF.

This clone has just a few counts. This rearrangement joins TRBV28 to TRBJ2-7, with 7 bases that match TRBD1. Unmatched junction bases numbered 10, after V lost 1 base and J lost 4 bases. The CDR3 covers 16 residues. Germline V gene lookup returns CDR1 MDHEN and CDR2 SYDVKM. CDR3 amino acids: CASSLSDRHLGYEQYF. The CDR3 coding sequence is TGTGCCAGCAGTTTATCGGACAGGCACTTAGGATACGAGCAGTACTTC.

This clone was detected a few times. The V gene is TRBV18, the J gene TRBJ2-5, with D perhaps TRBD2 (7 bases). Trimming shortened V by 7 bases and J by 3 bases, and 12 bases separated the two germline ends. CDR1 and CDR2 from the germline V gene are KGHSH and LQKENI. CDR3 size: 13 residues. The CDR3 protein is CASLRGREETQYF. In DNA form, the CDR3 reads TGTGCCAGCTTGCGGGGGCGCGAAGAGACCCAGTACTTC.

The chain recombines TRBV18 with TRBJ2-5, with D tentatively TRBD1 (6 bases). Germline assignment: CDR1 KGHSH and CDR2 LQKENI. With 4 bases removed from V and 2 bases from J, the gap between germline ends came to 14 bases. The CDR3 is 15 residues long. The CDR3 reads CASSLINRAQETQYF. In DNA, the CDR3 is TGTGCCAGCTCACTCATTAACAGGGCTCAAGAGACCCAGTACTTC.

The V call is TRBV11-2, the J call TRBJ2-1; the match to TRBD1 covers 7 bases. Germline V gives CDR1 SGHAT, CDR2 FQNNGV. The junction had 15 bases not matched to a gene; V was cut back by 7 bases and J by 6 bases. This CDR3 spans 16 amino acids. CDR3 sequence: CASTSYKDRMGNEQFF. CDR3 bases: TGTGCCAGCACCTCTTACAAGGACAGGATGGGCAATGAGCAGTTCTTC.

J is TRBJ1-2 and V is TRBV6-5; a weak D match, TRBD1 (6 bases). Looked up from germline, CDR1 is MNHEY and CDR2 is SVGAGI. The V end lost 10 bases, the J end lost 3 bases, and 21 bases lay between the germline ends. The CDR3 sequence is 15 residues long. CDR3 bases: TGTGCCACCCACAGGGTCAGTCGAGGAGACTATGGCTACACCTTC. Encoded protein: CATHRVSRGDYGYTF.

This clone was picked up a small number of times. The chain carries TRBV28 and TRBJ1-4, with TRBD1 matching over 7 bases. The trim removed 2 bases at V and 6 bases at J, leaving 3 bases unmatched. The CDR3 is made up of 14 amino acids. Germline CDR1 is MDHEN and CDR2 is SYDVKM. CDR3 region: CASSLATGHEKLFF. DNA of the CDR3: TGTGCCAGCAGTTTAGCGACAGGGCATGAAAAACTGTTTTTT.

The chain links TRBV30 to TRBJ2-5; the D gene is possibly TRBD1 (6 bases). Germline V gives CDR1 GTSNPN, CDR2 SVGIG (reference sequence). The V end was cut by 5 bases, the J end by 5 bases, with 12 bases between. CDR3 length: 12 amino acids. DNA of the CDR3: TGTGCCTGGGTTGAAAGGGGGGAGACCCAGTACTTC. Its translation: CAWVERGETQYF.

This clone was observed a handful of times. The rearrangement uses TRBV28 and TRBJ2-7; 7 bases match TRBD1. The length of the CDR3 is 14 residues. The germline gives CDR1 MDHEN, CDR2 SYDVKM. Germline trimming cut 4 bases from V and 1 base from J; bases unmatched to any gene: 4. In DNA, the CDR3 is TGTGCCAGCAGTTCACCAGGGGGTTCCTACGAGCAGTACTTC. It is translated as CASSSPGGSYEQYF.

Relative to its sample, this clone is medium-sized (0.01 to 0.1%). The chain links TRBV18 to TRBJ2-1, with TRBD2 as a possible D gene (6 bases). Germline CDR1 KGHSH, CDR2 LQKENI. This CDR3 comprises 14 residues. The V gene lost 2 bases and the J gene lost 7 bases, with 12 bases spanning the gap. Here the CDR3 DNA reads TGTGCCAGCTCACCAAATAGTGCGGGAAATGAGCAGTTCTTC. It translates to CASSPNSAGNEQFF.